One and the same sample provided the 24 T cell receptor beta chains below, sequenced in a study of shared clonotypes between healthy human individuals. This table comes from immunoSEQ multiplex PCR, and its TCRdb copy is limited to in-frame clones, with some not included. The sample contains over a million clones, approximately 98.5% of which appear only once. The sample taken for sequencing was naive CD4+ T cells sorted from blood. Subset: CD45RA+ positively selected. The receptors shown here come from a man under 40 in good health.

Here the CDR3 reads CASSPPGTGVYEQYF. The CDR3 nucleotides read TGTGCCAGCTCACCACCCGGGACAGGGGTTTACGAGCAGTACTTC. The chain joins TRBV18 to TRBJ2-7; 10 bases line up with TRBD1. This CDR3 is 15 amino acids long. Trimming cost V 0 bases and J 4 bases; bases outside gene matches: 3. Germline V gene data show CDR1 as KGHSH and CDR2 as LQKENI.

The chain is built from TRBV5-1 and TRBJ2-7; 11 bases fit TRBD2. The CDR3 extends over 15 amino acids. CDR1 is SGHRS, CDR2 YFSETQ, per germline. After removal of 0 bases from V and 12 bases from J, the junction contained 11 bases not matched to a gene. CDR3 sequence: CASSLETSGKLGAYF. The CDR3 DNA reads TGCGCCAGCAGCTTGGAGACTAGCGGGAAACTTGGGGCGTACTTC. Combining the CDR3 with reference TRBV5-1 and TRBJ2-7 gives the whole variable domain KAGVTQTPRYLIKTRGQQVTLSCSPISGHRSVSWYQQTPGQGLQFLFEYFSETQRNKGNFPGRFSGRQFSNSRSEMNVSTLELGDSALYLCASSLETSGKLGAYFGPGTRLTVT.

The chain links TRBV14 to TRBJ2-3; the match to TRBD1 covers 9 bases. The V and J ends lost 2 bases and 3 bases, in that order; junction bases with no gene match: 9. The V gene's germline CDR1 is SGHDN and CDR2 FVKESK. CDR3 size: 17 residues. The CDR3 sequence: CASSQRTGQGRTDTQYF. The CDR3 DNA is TGTGCCAGCAGCCAACGCACGGGACAGGGACGGACAGATACGCAGTATTTT.

The chain recombines TRBV5-1 with TRBJ2-1; 8 nucleotides agree with TRBD2. CDR1 SGHRS and CDR2 YFSETQ come from the germline V gene. The trim removed 0 bases at V and 1 base at J, leaving 6 bases unmatched. The CDR3 totals 17 residues. The DNA of the CDR3 is TGCGCCAGCAGCTTGGCGATGGCTAGCGGGTCCTACAATGAGCAGTTCTTC. Translation gives CASSLAMASGSYNEQFF.

The V and J genes are TRBV11-2 and TRBJ2-3; the match to TRBD2 covers 11 bases. Germline-derived CDR1 and CDR2 are SGHAT and FQNNGV. The J segment lost 5 bases and the V segment lost 5 bases, leaving 6 bases of the junction unmatched. This CDR3 is 15 amino acids long. This CDR3 is CASSDSGTSGDTQYF. CDR3 DNA sequence: TGTGCCAGCAGCGACTCCGGGACTAGCGGAGATACGCAGTATTTT.

As DNA, the CDR3 is TGTGCTAGTGGTTTGGTACAGGGGACCTCTGGGGCCAACGTCCTGACTTTC. Its translation is CASGLVQGTSGANVLTF. The chain links TRBV12-5 to TRBJ2-6; 7 bases align to TRBD1. With 0 bases clipped from V and 0 bases from J, the junction kept 2 bases outside the gene matches. Per the germline V gene, CDR1 is LGHNT and CDR2 is FRNRAP. This CDR3 contains 17 residues.

The J gene is TRBJ1-3, the V gene TRBV7-2; TRBD1 might be the D (5 bases). CDR3 length: 15 residues. The ends were cut back, 5 bases at V and 5 bases at J, with 16 bases in the middle. Germline V lookup: CDR1 SGHTA, CDR2 FQGNSA. The CDR3 DNA follows: TGTGCCAGCAGCCTAGACAGTTTCCCTCGAAACACCATATATTTT. Translation gives CASSLDSFPRNTIYF.

The rearrangement joins TRBV11-2 to TRBJ1-2; D gene unclear. CDR1 is SGHAT, CDR2 FQNNGV, per germline. The CDR3 is 13 amino acids. V was cut by 2 bases and J by 4 bases, with 8 bases left in between. The CDR3: CASSLPSFYGYTF. CDR3 DNA sequence: TGTGCCAGCAGCTTACCGTCCTTCTATGGCTACACCTTC.

Only one count was recorded for this clone. The chain employs TRBV10-3 and TRBJ2-1; 7 bases map to TRBD2. Trimming removed 2 bases from V and 7 bases from J; junction bases left unmatched: 5. From germline, CDR1 is ENHRY and CDR2 SYGVKD. This CDR3 is built from 14 residues. The CDR3 sequence is CAISETSGENEQFF. Written as DNA, the CDR3 is TGTGCCATCAGTGAGACCAGCGGGGAGAATGAGCAGTTCTTC.

V usage is TRBV15 and J usage is TRBJ1-5; tentatively, D is TRBD1 (6 bases). Germline CDR1 LNHNV, CDR2 YYDKDF (reference sequence). This CDR3 spans 17 amino acids. V lost 3 bases and J lost 0, with 15 bases in between. The CDR3 DNA reads TGTGCCACCAGCAGGGAGAGGGGGGCGGATAGCAATCAGCCCCAGCATTTT. Protein: CATSRERGADSNQPQHF.

V gene TRBV11-2 combines with J gene TRBJ2-1; TRBD2 might be the D (5 bases). The CDR3 contains 15 residues. The V gene lost 5 bases and the J gene lost 5 bases, with 16 bases spanning the gap. The germline gives CDR1 SGHAT, CDR2 FQNNGV. The CDR3 nucleotides read TGTGCCAGCAGCGAAGGCCTTGTAGCGCACAATGAGCAGTTCTTC. Its protein product is CASSEGLVAHNEQFF.

In the case of this clone: This same CDR3 is encoded by further DNA sequences in the sample. The rearrangement uses TRBV5-1 and TRBJ2-7; 8 positions match TRBD2. The CDR3 is 14 amino acids. J lost 4 bases, V lost 2 bases, and 5 bases had no gene match. The V gene's germline CDR1 is SGHRS and CDR2 YFSETQ. CDR3 DNA sequence: TGCGCCAGCAGCTTAGCGGGAGACAGTTACGAGCAGTACTTC. Its protein is CASSLAGDSYEQYF.

V is TRBV14 and J is TRBJ2-7, with D possibly being TRBD2 (5 bases). CDR3 length equals 13 residues. The V gene's germline CDR1 is SGHDN and CDR2 FVKESK. Trimming stripped 2 bases from V and 12 bases from J, with 17 bases between. Here the CDR3 DNA reads TGTGCCAGCAGCCAATTGAAGATAGGGAGCCGGTACTTC. It specifies CASSQLKIGSRYF.

This rearrangement joins TRBV10-1 to TRBJ2-3; D unclear. The V gene's germline CDR1 is WNHNN and CDR2 SYGVQD (reference sequence). V was shortened by 3 bases and J by 8 bases, with 12 bases between the two germline ends. The CDR3 is 13 residues long. CDR3 sequence reads: CASSDWLIGTQYF. In DNA form, the CDR3 reads TGCGCCAGCAGTGACTGGTTGATTGGTACGCAGTATTTT.

The chain combines TRBV6-1 with TRBJ1-1, with D hard to call. Deletions cut 7 bases from V and 0 bases from J, with 12 bases between. Per the germline V gene, CDR1 is MNHNS and CDR2 is SASEGT. The CDR3 loop spans 14 amino acids. CDR3 sequence (DNA): TGTGCCAGCAAGATTTCGGAACTGAACACTGAAGCTTTCTTT. It encodes CASKISELNTEAFF.

The rearrangement uses TRBV15 and TRBJ2-6; perhaps TRBD2 as D (5 bases). Germline V lookup: CDR1 LNHNV, CDR2 YYDKDF (reference sequence). This CDR3 has 16 amino acids. Trimming left V 0 bases short and J 3 bases short, with 9 bases between. The CDR3 sequence: CATSRELGSGANVLTF. DNA of the CDR3: TGTGCCACCAGCAGAGAACTGGGGAGTGGGGCCAACGTCCTGACTTTC.

The V call is TRBV9, the J call TRBJ2-2; no clear D. Trimming took 0 bases from V and 6 from J, leaving 9 bases between them. Germline lookup yields CDR1 SGDLS and CDR2 YYNGEE. The CDR3 covers 14 residues. This CDR3 reads CASSVVQRPGELFF. The CDR3, as DNA: TGTGCCAGCAGCGTAGTGCAGCGTCCCGGGGAGCTGTTTTTT.

The chain recombines TRBV6-1 with TRBJ1-5; 11 bases match TRBD1. Germline V gene data show CDR1 as MNHNS and CDR2 as SASEGT. The CDR3 sequence is 15 residues long. The V segment lost 6 bases and the J segment 6 bases; nucleotides outside the gene matches: 7. The CDR3 region has the DNA TGTGCCAGCAGGGAATGGGGACAGGGGGGTCAGCCCCAGCATTTT. Its translation: CASREWGQGGQPQHF.

CDR3 residues: CASRGTRNSYEQYF. The CDR3 DNA reads as TGTGCTTCCCGGGGTACACGAAACTCCTACGAGCAGTACTTC. This chain joins TRBV6-6 and TRBJ2-7; D might be TRBD2 (5 bases). The CDR3 is 14 residues long. Germline loops: CDR1 MNHNY, CDR2 SVGAGI (reference sequence).

The chain uses TRBV5-1 and TRBJ1-1, with TRBD1 identical over 10 bases. Germline CDR1 reads SGHRS; CDR2 reads YFSETQ. The CDR3 loop spans 15 amino acids. Trimming took 0 bases from V and 3 from J; bases not matched to a gene: 2. DNA of the CDR3: TGCGCCAGCAGCTTGGGACAGGGGGCTGACACTGAAGCTTTCTTT. It codes for CASSLGQGADTEAFF.

This rearrangement joins TRBV18 to TRBJ2-5, with D possibly matching TRBD1 (6 bases). V gave up 2 bases and J gave up 2 bases, with 18 bases separating them. Per the germline V gene, CDR1 is KGHSH and CDR2 is LQKENI. The CDR3 runs 17 residues. As DNA, the CDR3 is TGTGCCAGCTCACCAGGGGGCCACCAACTAATTCAAGAGACCCAGTACTTC. Residues: CASSPGGHQLIQETQYF.

The chain uses TRBV7-6 and TRBJ2-3, with no clear D. The V end lost 1 base, the J end lost 2 bases, and 13 bases lay between the germline ends. The CDR3 length is 16 residues. In germline, CDR1 is SGHVS, CDR2 FNYEAQ. This chain's CDR3 is CASSLVGWAITDTQYF. DNA for the CDR3: TGTGCCAGCAGCTTAGTAGGTTGGGCCATCACAGATACGCAGTATTTT.

This chain connects TRBV4-3 to TRBJ2-2; D ambiguous. CDR3 size: 17 residues. Germline values: CDR1 LGHNA, CDR2 YSLEER. Trimming shortened V by 5 bases and J by 2 bases, and 18 bases separated the two germline ends. The CDR3 nucleotides read TGCGCCAGCAGCACAGACTGGGTGTCAACCAACACCGGGGAGCTGTTTTTT. Its protein product is CASSTDWVSTNTGELFF.

V gene TRBV6-5 combines with J gene TRBJ2-7; the match to TRBD1 covers 7 bases. Germline CDR1 reads MNHEY; CDR2 reads SVGAGI. CDR3 length: 14 residues. Trimming at V came to 5 bases and at J to 4 bases, leaving 8 bases not matched to a gene. Here the CDR3 reads CASSERQGWYEQYF. The CDR3 DNA sequence: TGTGCCAGCAGTGAAAGACAGGGATGGTACGAGCAGTACTTC.